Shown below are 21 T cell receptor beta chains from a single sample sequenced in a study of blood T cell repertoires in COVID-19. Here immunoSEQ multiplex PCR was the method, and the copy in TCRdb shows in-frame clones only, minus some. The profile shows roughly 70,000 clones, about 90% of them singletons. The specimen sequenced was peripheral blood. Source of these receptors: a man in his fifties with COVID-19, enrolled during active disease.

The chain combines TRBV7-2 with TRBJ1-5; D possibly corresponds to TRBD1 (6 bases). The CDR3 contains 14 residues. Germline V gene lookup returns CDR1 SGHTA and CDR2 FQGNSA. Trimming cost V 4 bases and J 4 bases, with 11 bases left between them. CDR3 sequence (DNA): TGTGCCAGCAGCTCGGACAGTGCGAATCAGCCCCAGCATTTT. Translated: CASSSDSANQPQHF.

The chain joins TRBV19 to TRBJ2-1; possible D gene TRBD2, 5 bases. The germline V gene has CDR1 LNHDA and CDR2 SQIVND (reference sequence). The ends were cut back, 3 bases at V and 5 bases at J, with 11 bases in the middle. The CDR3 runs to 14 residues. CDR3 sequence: CASSIQTGNNEQFF. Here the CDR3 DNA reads TGTGCCAGTAGTATTCAAACCGGGAACAATGAGCAGTTCTTC.

The CDR3 DNA reads as TGTGCCAGCAGCGAGGGACTAGCCAGGGAGACCCAGTACTTC. Protein product: CASSEGLARETQYF. V gene TRBV2 combines with J gene TRBJ2-5; 9 bases align to TRBD2. V shed 6 bases and J 5 bases; nucleotides not matched to a gene: 7. Germline V CDR1 and CDR2: SNHLY, FYNNEI. This CDR3 spans 14 amino acids.

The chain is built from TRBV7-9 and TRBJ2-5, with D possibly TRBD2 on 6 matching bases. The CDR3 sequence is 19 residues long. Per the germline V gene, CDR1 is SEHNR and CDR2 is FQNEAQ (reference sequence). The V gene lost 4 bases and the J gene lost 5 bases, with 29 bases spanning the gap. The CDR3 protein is CASSSNTGPLKTSPETQYF. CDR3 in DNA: TGTGCCAGCAGCTCAAATACGGGGCCACTGAAGACTAGTCCGGAGACCCAGTACTTC.

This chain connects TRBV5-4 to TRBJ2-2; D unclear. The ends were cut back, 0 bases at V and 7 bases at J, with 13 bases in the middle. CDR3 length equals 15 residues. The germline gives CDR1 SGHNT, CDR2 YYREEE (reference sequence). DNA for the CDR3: TGTGCCAGCAGCTTGGGCGTACCCTTCGACGGGGAGCTGTTTTTT. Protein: CASSLGVPFDGELFF.

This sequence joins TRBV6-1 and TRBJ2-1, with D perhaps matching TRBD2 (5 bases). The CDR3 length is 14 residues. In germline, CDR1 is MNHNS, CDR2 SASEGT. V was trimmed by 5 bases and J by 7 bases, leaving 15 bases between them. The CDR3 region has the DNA TGTGCCAGCAGTCGGGATCGTGGACGGAATGAGCAGTTCTTC. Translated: CASSRDRGRNEQFF.

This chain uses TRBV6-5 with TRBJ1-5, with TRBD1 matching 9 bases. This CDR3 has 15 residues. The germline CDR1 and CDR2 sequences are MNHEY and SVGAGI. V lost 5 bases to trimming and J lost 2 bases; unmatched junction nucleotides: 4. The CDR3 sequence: CASSPTGGRNQPQHF. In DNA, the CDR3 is TGTGCCAGCAGTCCGACAGGGGGTCGCAATCAGCCCCAGCATTTT.

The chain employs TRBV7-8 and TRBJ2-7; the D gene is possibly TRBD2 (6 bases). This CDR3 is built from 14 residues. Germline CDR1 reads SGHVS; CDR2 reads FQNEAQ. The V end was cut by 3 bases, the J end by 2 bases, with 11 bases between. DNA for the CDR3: TGTGCCAGCAGCTTTCGGAGGGGAACCTACGAGCAGTACTTC. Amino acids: CASSFRRGTYEQYF.

The CDR3 nucleotides are TGTGCCATCAGTGAGCCTTCGGGAGCGGCCTACGAGCAGTACTTC. This gives the protein CAISEPSGAAYEQYF. The chain is built from TRBV10-3 and TRBJ2-7, with D possibly being TRBD2 (6 bases). The CDR3 spans 15 residues. The V end lost 2 bases, the J end lost 2 bases, and 13 bases lay between the germline ends. Per the germline V gene, CDR1 is ENHRY and CDR2 is SYGVKD.

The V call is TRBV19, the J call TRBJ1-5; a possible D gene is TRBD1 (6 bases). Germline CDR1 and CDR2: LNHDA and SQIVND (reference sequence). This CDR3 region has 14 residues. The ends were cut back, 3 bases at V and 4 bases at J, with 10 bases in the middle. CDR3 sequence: CASSMVGGNQPQHF. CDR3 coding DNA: TGTGCCAGTAGTATGGTAGGGGGAAATCAGCCCCAGCATTTT.

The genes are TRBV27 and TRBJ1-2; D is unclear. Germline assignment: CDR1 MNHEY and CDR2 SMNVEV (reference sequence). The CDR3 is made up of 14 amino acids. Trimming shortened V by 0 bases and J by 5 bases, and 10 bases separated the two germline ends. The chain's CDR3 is CASSLSPQVYGYTF. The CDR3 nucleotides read TGTGCCAGCAGTTTATCCCCTCAGGTTTATGGCTACACCTTC.

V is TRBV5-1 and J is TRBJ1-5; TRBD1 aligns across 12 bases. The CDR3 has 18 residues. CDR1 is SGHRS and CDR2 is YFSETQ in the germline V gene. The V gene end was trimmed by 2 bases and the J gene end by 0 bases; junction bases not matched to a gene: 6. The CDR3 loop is CASSLPGQGAYSNQPQHF. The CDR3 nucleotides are TGCGCCAGCAGCTTACCGGGACAGGGGGCATATAGCAATCAGCCCCAGCATTTT.

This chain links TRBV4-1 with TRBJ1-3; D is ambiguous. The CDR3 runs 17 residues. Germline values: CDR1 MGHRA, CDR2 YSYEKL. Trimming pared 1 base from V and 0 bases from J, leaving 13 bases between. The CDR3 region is CASSQGTMGPSGNTIYF. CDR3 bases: TGCGCCAGCAGCCAAGGTACAATGGGCCCCTCTGGAAACACCATATATTTT.

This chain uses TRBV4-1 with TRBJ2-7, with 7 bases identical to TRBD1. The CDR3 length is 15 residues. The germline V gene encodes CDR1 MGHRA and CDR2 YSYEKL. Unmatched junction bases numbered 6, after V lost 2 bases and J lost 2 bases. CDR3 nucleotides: TGCGCCAGCAGCCAACCGGGACAGAGTCCCTACGAGCAGTACTTC. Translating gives CASSQPGQSPYEQYF.

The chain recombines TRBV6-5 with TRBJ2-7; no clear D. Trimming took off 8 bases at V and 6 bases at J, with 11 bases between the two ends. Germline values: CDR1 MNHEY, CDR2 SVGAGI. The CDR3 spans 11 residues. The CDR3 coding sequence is TGTGCCAGCCCCTCAAGCTCCGAGCAGTACTTC. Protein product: CASPSSSEQYF.

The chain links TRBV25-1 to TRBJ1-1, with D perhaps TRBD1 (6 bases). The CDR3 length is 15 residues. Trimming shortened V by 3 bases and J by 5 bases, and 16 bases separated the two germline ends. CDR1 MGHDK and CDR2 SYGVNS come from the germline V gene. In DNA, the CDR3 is TGTGCCAGCAGTGACGGGGCAGGGGTACGGACTGAAGCTTTCTTT. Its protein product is CASSDGAGVRTEAFF.

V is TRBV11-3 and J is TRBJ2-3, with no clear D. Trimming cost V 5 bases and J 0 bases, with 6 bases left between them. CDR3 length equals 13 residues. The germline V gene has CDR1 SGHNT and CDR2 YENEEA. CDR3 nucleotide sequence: TGTGCCAGCAGCGGCTCTAGCACAGATACGCAGTATTTT. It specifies CASSGSSTDTQYF.

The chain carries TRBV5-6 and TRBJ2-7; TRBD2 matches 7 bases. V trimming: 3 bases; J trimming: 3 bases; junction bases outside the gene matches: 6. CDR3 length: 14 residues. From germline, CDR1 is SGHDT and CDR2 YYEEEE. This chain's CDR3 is CASSSLAGYYEQYF. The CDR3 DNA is TGTGCCAGCAGCTCCTTAGCGGGTTACTACGAGCAGTACTTC.

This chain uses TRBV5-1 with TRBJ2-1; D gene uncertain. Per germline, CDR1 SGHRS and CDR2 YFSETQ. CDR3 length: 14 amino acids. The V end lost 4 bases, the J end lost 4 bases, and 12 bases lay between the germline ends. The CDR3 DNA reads TGCGCCAGCAGCGATCTAGAGTTTTACAATGAGCAGTTCTTC. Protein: CASSDLEFYNEQFF.

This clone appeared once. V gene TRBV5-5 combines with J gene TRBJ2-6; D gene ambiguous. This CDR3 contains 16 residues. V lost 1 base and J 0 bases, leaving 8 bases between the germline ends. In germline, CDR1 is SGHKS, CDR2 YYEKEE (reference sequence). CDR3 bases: TGTGCCAGCAGCTTGTACAGCCTCTCTGGGGCCAACGTCCTGACTTTC. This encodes CASSLYSLSGANVLTF.

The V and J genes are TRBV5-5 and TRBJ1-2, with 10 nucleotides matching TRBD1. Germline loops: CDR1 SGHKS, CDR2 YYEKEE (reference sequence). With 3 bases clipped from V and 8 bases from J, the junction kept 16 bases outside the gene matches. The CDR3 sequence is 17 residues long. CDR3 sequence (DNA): TGTGCCAGCAGCTCGACTACCGGGACAGGGGATACGGCGGGCTACACCTTC. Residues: CASSSTTGTGDTAGYTF.